These T cell receptor beta chains were read from a single sample in a study of blood T cell repertoires in COVID-19. Repertoires were generated with immunoSEQ multiplex PCR, while TCRdb's copy carries only in-frame clones and drops some. The sample holds fewer than 75,000 clones, over 90% seen once. The material sequenced was peripheral blood. Source of these receptors: a man aged 50 to 60 with active COVID-19. The CDR3 runs from the conserved cysteine through the conserved F or W. The D gene is left open where the match is weak. Rows give clone size only sometimes, using once, few, many, or a class for an expanded clone.

-,TRBV7-8,TRBJ2-7,-,TGTGCCAGCAGCCCAGCGGCTTCCCCCTCCTACGAGCAGTACTTC,CASSPAASPSYEQYF
-,TRBV4-1,TRBJ2-5,-,TGCGCCAGCAGCCAAGATGCGGCGAGTTCGGGGACCCAGTACTTC,CASSQDAASSGTQYF
-,TRBV10-1,TRBJ1-5,-,TGCGCCAGCAGTCGCGATAGCAATCAGCCCCAGCATTTT,CASSRDSNQPQHF
-,TRBV4-2,TRBJ1-3,-,TGTGCCAGCAGCCAAGATGGCTTCTCTGGAAACACCATATATTTT,CASSQDGFSGNTIYF
-,TRBV19,TRBJ2-2,TRBD2,TGTGCCACCCGAGACACACCGGGGGGACCAGAGTTTTTT,CATRDTPGGPEFF
-,TRBV6-1,TRBJ2-7,TRBD2,TGTGCCAGCAGTGAACGAAGAACCATAGCGGGAGGGAGGAACTACGAGCAGTACTTC,CASSERRTIAGGRNYEQYF
-,TRBV28,TRBJ2-7,TRBD2,TGTGCCAGCAGACCTGGACTAGCGGGAGGTGGCGAGCAGTACTTC,CASRPGLAGGGEQYF
-,TRBV2,TRBJ1-5,-,TGTGCCAGCAGTGAAGGACAGCAGACTCCTTATAGCAATCAGCCCCAGCATTTT,CASSEGQQTPYSNQPQHF
-,TRBV4-1,TRBJ2-3,-,TGCGCCAGCAGCCAAGACCCCGCAGGGTTCTCAGATACGCAGTATTTT,CASSQDPAGFSDTQYF
once,TRBV7-2,TRBJ1-1,-,TGTGCCAGCAGCTACGGCGGGGGGCGGACGAACACTGAAGCTTTCTTT,CASSYGGGRTNTEAFF
-,TRBV6-6,TRBJ2-5,TRBD2,TGTGCCAGCAACGAACGGGGGGAGTTCGCGGAGACCCAGTACTTC,CASNERGEFAETQYF
-,TRBV5-5,TRBJ2-1,-,TGTGCCAGCAGCACCCGACTAGAGAGTGAGCAGTTCTTC,CASSTRLESEQFF
-,TRBV28,TRBJ2-1,TRBD1,TGTGCCAGCAGTTTATTGGGAGGGACAGGGGGCTACAATGAGCAGTTCTTC,CASSLLGGTGGYNEQFF
-,TRBV7-9,TRBJ2-1,-,TGTGCCAGCAGCTCCCATCGTTCGTCGCGGGAACGCACGTACAATGAGCAGTTCTTC,CASSSHRSSRERTYNEQFF
-,TRBV11-3,TRBJ2-7,TRBD2,TGTGCCAGCAGACCCGTCGGGGAGGGCGAGCAGTACTTC,CASRPVGEGEQYF
-,TRBV3-1/TRBV3-2,TRBJ1-1,TRBD1,TGTGCCAGCAGCGCTGGGACAGGGAAACGAGAAGCTTTCTTT,CASSAGTGKREAFF
once,TRBV6-2/TRBV6-3,TRBJ1-2,TRBD1,TGTGCCAGCAGTACGGACAGGGTATATGGCTACACCTTC,CASSTDRVYGYTF